This TCR beta chain was obtained from a study of T cells after yellow fever vaccination. This clonotype was found many times. TCRdb re-derived calls from the 5' RACE reads in MiXCR, one entry per CDR3 protein. The table shows about 150,000 distinct CDR3 sequences, with roughly 6.4% occurring only once. Unmatched junction bases numbered 11, after V lost 4 bases and J lost 4 bases. Germline-derived CDR1 and CDR2 are SGHRS and YFSETQ. The CDR3 is 17 amino acids. This TCR came from a man younger than 30 who received the YFV17D yellow fever vaccine. This specimen consisted of CD4+ T cells sorted from PBMCs, obtained on the day of the first yellow fever vaccination. V gene TRBV5-1 combines with J gene TRBJ2-2; 9 bases line up with TRBD1. The CDR3 DNA reads TGCGCCAGCAGCCAACCTGCAGGGACAGGGATCACCGGGGAGCTGTTTTTT. This encodes CASSQPAGTGITGELFF.